The next 17 T cell receptor beta chains were all read from a single sample in a study of preoperative IRX-2 immunotherapy in early breast cancer (dated by TCRdb to between 2018 and 2021). Libraries were made using the immunoSEQ multiplex PCR assay. In its TCRdb copy, this immuneACCESS table keeps in-frame sequences only and misses some clones. Where compared with another copy, unresolved V genes explain less than half of these, and the others have no known cause. The sample contains 40,000 to 50,000 clones, roughly 80% of them found a single time. The ten top clones hold roughly 1.2% of the sample. Per the publication, the treatment or condition label means: preoperative locoregional IRX-2 cytokine immunotherapy. The source was tumor tissue, collected after IRX-2 immunotherapy. These receptors were obtained from a human donor with breast cancer.

This chain uses TRBV6-1 with TRBJ1-5; no definite D call. Germline CDR1 reads MNHNS; CDR2 reads SASEGT. V shed 0 bases and J shed 2 bases, with 8 bases lying between them. This CDR3 is 15 amino acids long. In DNA form, the CDR3 reads TGTGCCAGCAGTGAAGCGCTTCGAGGCAATCAGCCCCAGCATTTT. Residues: CASSEALRGNQPQHF.

About this clone itself: Relative to the germline gene, one junction end is altered; a read error may explain this. The chain couples TRBV19 to TRBJ2-2; D is undetermined. CDR3 length: 15 amino acids. The germline V gene has CDR1 LNHDA and CDR2 SQIVND (reference sequence). CDR3 protein: CASSIIQMNTGELFF. The CDR3 nucleotides read TGTGCCAGCAGTATAATACAAATGAACACCGGGGAGCTGTTTTTT.

Turning to this clone: One end of the junction is discordant with germline, which a read error may explain. The chain couples TRBV6-8 to TRBJ2-3; D may be TRBD2 (6 bases). The CDR3 loop spans 13 amino acids. Germline V gene sequence: CDR1 MNHGY, CDR2 SAAAGT. The DNA of the CDR3 is TGTGCCATCAGTTTAGCGGCCACAGATACGCAGTATTTT. Residues: CAISLAATDTQYF.

The genes are TRBV10-2 and TRBJ2-1; a weak D match, TRBD2 (6 bases). This CDR3 contains 12 residues. Germline CDR1 reads WSHSY; CDR2 reads SAAADI. V was shortened by 2 bases and J by 9 bases, with 8 bases between the two germline ends. This chain's CDR3 is CASSENGGEQFF. The CDR3 bases are TGCGCCAGCAGTGAGAACGGGGGTGAGCAGTTCTTC.

J is TRBJ1-5 and V is TRBV2; D gene unclear. V was pared by 7 bases and J by 3 bases, with 16 bases between. This CDR3 comprises 15 residues. The germline V gene encodes CDR1 SNHLY and CDR2 FYNNEI. The CDR3 DNA is TGTGCCAGCACCGACGGAGGATGGGACAATCAGCCCCAGCATTTT. Translating gives CASTDGGWDNQPQHF.

The chain employs TRBV19 and TRBJ2-3, with D perhaps TRBD2 (5 bases). The CDR3 totals 16 residues. Looked up from germline, CDR1 is LNHDA and CDR2 is SQIVND (reference sequence). Trimming left V 5 bases short and J 8 bases short, with 23 bases between. The CDR3, as DNA: TGTGCCAGTAGTCCGCCGAGGGTACTACTCGAGGGTACGCAGTATTTT. It encodes CASSPPRVLLEGTQYF.

The chain carries TRBV28 and TRBJ1-2; D ambiguous. Between the trimmed V and J ends, which lost 6 bases and 0 bases, there was a span of 11 bases. The CDR3 loop spans 14 amino acids. Germline V lookup: CDR1 MDHEN, CDR2 SYDVKM. CDR3 sequence (DNA): TGTGCCAGCAGCGTCTCCGGGTCTAACTATGGCTACACCTTC. This translates into CASSVSGSNYGYTF.

This clone occurred once. The chain joins TRBV6-8 to TRBJ1-5; D remains unclear. In germline, CDR1 is MNHGY, CDR2 SAAAGT. The CDR3 runs 14 residues. Trimming pared 4 bases from V and 0 bases from J, leaving 7 bases between. The CDR3 spells CASSSGYSNQPQHF. In DNA form, the CDR3 reads TGTGCCAGCAGTTCGGGCTATAGCAATCAGCCCCAGCATTTT.

The chain carries TRBV29-1 and TRBJ2-1, with 8 bases fitting TRBD1. Germline-derived CDR1 and CDR2 are SQVTM and ANQGSEA. V trimming: 6 bases; J trimming: 3 bases; junction bases outside the gene matches: 4. The CDR3 totals 13 residues. The CDR3 DNA reads TGCAGCGTAACCGGGACAGGCTACAATGAGCAGTTCTTC. Protein product: CSVTGTGYNEQFF.

V is TRBV5-1 and J is TRBJ2-3; the D gene is possibly TRBD2 (6 bases). Germline CDR1 is SGHRS and CDR2 is YFSETQ. V lost 2 bases, J lost 6 bases, and 16 bases lay in between. The CDR3 loop spans 15 amino acids. For the CDR3, the DNA is TGCGCCAGCAGCTTCGGCGGGGCCACTGGGGATACGCAGTATTTT. Translation gives CASSFGGATGDTQYF. Filled out from reference TRBV5-1 and TRBJ2-3, the complete variable domain reads KAGVTQTPRYLIKTRGQQVTLSCSPISGHRSVSWYQQTPGQGLQFLFEYFSETQRNKGNFPGRFSGRQFSNSRSEMNVSTLELGDSALYLCASSFGGATGDTQYFGPGTRLTVL.

The rearrangement links TRBV1 to TRBJ2-1; the table names TRBD2, a call not compared with the DNA. TRBV1 is flagged as a pseudogene. This CDR3 comprises 14 residues. Here the CDR3 DNA reads TGCGCCAGCAGGTTAGCGGGGGGGAGGGATGAGCAGTTCTTC. This codes for CASRLAGGRDEQFF.

This clone was found once. This sequence joins TRBV18 and TRBJ2-2; TRBD1 aligns across 10 bases. From germline, CDR1 is KGHSH and CDR2 LQKENI. This CDR3 spans 16 amino acids. Trimming removed 4 bases from V and 5 bases from J; junction bases left unmatched: 7. CDR3 sequence: CASSRLRGQGTGELFF. The CDR3, as DNA: TGTGCCAGCTCACGCCTCAGGGGACAGGGGACCGGGGAGCTGTTTTTT.

In DNA form, the CDR3 reads TGTGCCAGCAGTTTCGCCGGTCGACAAAAGGAGCAGTACTTC. Translation: CASSFAGRQKEQYF. The rearrangement uses TRBV6-8 and TRBJ2-7; D uncertain. V was clipped by 4 bases and J by 7 bases, with 17 bases between them. Germline V gene data show CDR1 as MNHGY and CDR2 as SAAAGT. This CDR3 comprises 14 residues.

The V and J genes are TRBV6-8 and TRBJ2-2, with D possibly being TRBD1 or TRBD2 (5 bases each). The germline CDR1 and CDR2 sequences are MNHGY and SAAAGT. The ends were cut back, 0 bases at V and 3 bases at J, with 14 bases in the middle. The CDR3 has 17 residues. CDR3 DNA: TGTGCCAGCAGTTACTCGATCGGGGCATCATACACCGGGGAGCTGTTTTTT. This sequence encodes CASSYSIGASYTGELFF.

CDR3 amino acids: CASSEGFGQFF. The DNA for the CDR3 is TGTGCCAGCAGTGAGGGTTTTGGGCAGTTCTTC. The gene calls are TRBV6-7 and TRBJ2-1, with D possibly being TRBD2 (5 bases). TRBV6-7 qualifies as an ORF whose function is uncertain. CDR3 length: 11 amino acids. V was clipped by 5 bases and J by 12 bases, with 11 bases between them.

This chain links TRBV19 with TRBJ2-1, with 12 bases aligning to TRBD2. The CDR3 is 15 amino acids. V dropped 5 bases and J dropped 7; count of bases not matched to a gene: 6. Germline values: CDR1 LNHDA, CDR2 SQIVND (reference sequence). The CDR3 sequence is CASSPLAGGHNEQFF. In nucleotides, the CDR3 is TGTGCCAGTAGTCCCCTAGCGGGAGGGCATAATGAGCAGTTCTTC. Looking up the rest from reference TRBV19 and TRBJ2-1 gives the full variable domain: DGGITQSPKYLFRKEGQNVTLSCEQNLNHDAMYWYRQDPGQGLRLIYYSQIVNDFQKGDIAEGYSVSREKKESFPLTVTSAQKNPTAFYLCASSPLAGGHNEQFFGPGTRLTVL.

J is TRBJ1-4 and V is TRBV4-1; TRBD1 might be the D (5 bases). The V gene's germline CDR1 is MGHRA and CDR2 YSYEKL. V was cut by 3 bases and J by 4 bases, with 12 bases left in between. This CDR3 region has 15 residues. As DNA, the CDR3 is TGCGCCAGCAGCCAGGAGGGACGGTATAATGAAAAACTGTTTTTT. The encoded protein is CASSQEGRYNEKLFF.